This section outlines one T cell receptor (beta chain) sequence together with its context. A read error is possible here, since a much larger clone lies one base away. Other nucleotide sequences in the sample specify the same CDR3. This specimen belongs to a study of metastatic and nonmetastatic thyroid tumors. Looking at the study overall: Across blood and tumor or nodule tissue, repertoires from malignant and benign thyroid patients were compared with one another.

Each patient went into thyroid surgery without having received any treatment. Per germline, CDR1 SQVTM and CDR2 ANQGSEA. The CDR3 is made up of 11 amino acids. TCRdb reprocessed the PCR reads via MiXCR. The data show approximately 82,000 clones, with 9.5% to 15% seen just once and roughly 8.2% held by the top ten. This TCR was sampled from a female donor with papillary thyroid cancer or a benign thyroid nodule (not recorded which). Some clones in this sample may be carry-over from other donors' samples. This chain joins TRBV29-1 and TRBJ2-5; D is undetermined. Material for sequencing was tumor tissue. CDR3 loop: CSGQAQETQYF. The CDR3 DNA follows: TGCAGTGGGCAGGCCCAAGAGACCCAGTACTTC.